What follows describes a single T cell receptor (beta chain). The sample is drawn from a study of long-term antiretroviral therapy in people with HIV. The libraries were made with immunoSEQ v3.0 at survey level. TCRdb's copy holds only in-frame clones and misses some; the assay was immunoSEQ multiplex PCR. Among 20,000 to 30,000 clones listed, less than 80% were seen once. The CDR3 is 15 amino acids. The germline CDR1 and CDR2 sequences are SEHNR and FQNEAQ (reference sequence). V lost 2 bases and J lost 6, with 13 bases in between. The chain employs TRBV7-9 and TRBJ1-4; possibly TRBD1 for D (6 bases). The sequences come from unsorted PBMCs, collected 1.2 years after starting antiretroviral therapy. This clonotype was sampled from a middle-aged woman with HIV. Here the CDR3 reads CASSLLATGYEKLFF. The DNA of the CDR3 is TGTGCCAGCAGCTTATTGGCGACAGGTTATGAAAAACTGTTTTTT.